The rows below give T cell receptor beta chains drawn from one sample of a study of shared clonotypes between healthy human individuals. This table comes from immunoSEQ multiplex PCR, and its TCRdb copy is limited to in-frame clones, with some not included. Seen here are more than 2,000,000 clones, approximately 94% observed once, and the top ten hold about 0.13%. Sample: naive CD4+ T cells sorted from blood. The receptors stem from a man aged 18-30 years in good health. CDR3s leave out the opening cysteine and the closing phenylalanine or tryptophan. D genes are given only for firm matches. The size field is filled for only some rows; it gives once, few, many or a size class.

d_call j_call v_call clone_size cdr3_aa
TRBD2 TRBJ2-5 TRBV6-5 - ASTPWAGGETQY
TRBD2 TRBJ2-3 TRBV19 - ASSMGGGRPGTDTQY
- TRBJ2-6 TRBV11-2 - ASSFRAGGANVLT
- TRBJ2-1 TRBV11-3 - ASSITGGAGNEQF
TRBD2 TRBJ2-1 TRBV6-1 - ASSEVTSGRARYNEQF
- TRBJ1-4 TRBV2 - ASSGIGTINEKLF
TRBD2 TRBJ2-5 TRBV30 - AWSSLRLAGETQY
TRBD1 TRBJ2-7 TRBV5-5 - ASSQDRGGYEQY
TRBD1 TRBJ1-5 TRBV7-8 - ASSFRGYQPQH
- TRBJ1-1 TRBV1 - TSSRAHRGTEAF
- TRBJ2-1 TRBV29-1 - SVSHNRDTAVDEQF
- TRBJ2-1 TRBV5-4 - ASSSRQDNEQF
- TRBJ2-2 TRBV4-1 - ASSQPQNTGELF
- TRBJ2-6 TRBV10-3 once AISESRSSGANVLT
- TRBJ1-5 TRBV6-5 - ASSLTRYSNQPQH
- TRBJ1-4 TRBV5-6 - ASSPHSGATNEKLF
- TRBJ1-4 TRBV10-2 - ASSNPRTNEKLF
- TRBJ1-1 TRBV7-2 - AERGNTEAF
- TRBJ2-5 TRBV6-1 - ASSEGRFEY
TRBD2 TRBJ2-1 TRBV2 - ASREGLAGYNEQF
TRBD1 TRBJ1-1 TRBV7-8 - ASSLTTGENTEAF
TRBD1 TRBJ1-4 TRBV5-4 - ASSRGQGSPTNEKLF